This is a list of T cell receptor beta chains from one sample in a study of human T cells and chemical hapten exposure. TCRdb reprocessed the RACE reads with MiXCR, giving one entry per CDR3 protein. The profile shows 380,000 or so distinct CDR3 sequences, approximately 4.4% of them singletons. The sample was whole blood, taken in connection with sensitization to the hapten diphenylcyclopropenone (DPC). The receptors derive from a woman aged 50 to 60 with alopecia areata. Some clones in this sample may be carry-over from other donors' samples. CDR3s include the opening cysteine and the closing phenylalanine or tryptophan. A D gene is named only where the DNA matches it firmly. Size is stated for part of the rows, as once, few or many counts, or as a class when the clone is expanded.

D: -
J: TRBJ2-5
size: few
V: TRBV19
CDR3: CASSIVDRAQETQYF
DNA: TGTGCCAGTAGTATAGTTGACAGAGCTCAAGAGACCCAGTACTTC

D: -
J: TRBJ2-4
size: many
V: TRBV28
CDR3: CASTAAHLGNIQYF
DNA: TGTGCCAGTACAGCAGCACACTTGGGAAACATTCAGTACTTC

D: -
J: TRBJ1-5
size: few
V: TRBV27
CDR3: CASSLDESNQPQHF
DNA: TGTGCCAGCAGTTTAGACGAGAGCAATCAGCCCCAGCATTTT

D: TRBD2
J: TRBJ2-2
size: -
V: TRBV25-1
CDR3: CASREWREEGGELFF
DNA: TGTGCCAGCAGAGAATGGCGGGAGGAGGGCGGGGAGCTGTTTTTT

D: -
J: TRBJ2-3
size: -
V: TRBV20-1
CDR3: CSASGTLEGEDTQYF
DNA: TGCAGTGCTAGTGGGACTTTAGAGGGAGAAGATACGCAGTATTTT

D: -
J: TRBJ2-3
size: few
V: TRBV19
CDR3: CASSVGVVADTQYF
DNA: TGTGCCAGTAGTGTCGGGGTAGTAGCAGATACGCAGTATTTT

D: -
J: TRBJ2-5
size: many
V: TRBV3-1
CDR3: CASSPRDVHQETQYF
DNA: TGTGCCAGCAGCCCGAGAGACGTGCACCAGGAGACCCAGTACTTC

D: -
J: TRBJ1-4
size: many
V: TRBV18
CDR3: CASSPGQNEKLFF
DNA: TGTGCCAGCTCACCAGGACAGAATGAAAAACTGTTTTTT

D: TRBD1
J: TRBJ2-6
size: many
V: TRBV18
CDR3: CASSLPGGAGANVLTF
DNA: TGTGCCAGCTCACTTCCAGGGGGCGCTGGGGCCAACGTCCTGACTTTC

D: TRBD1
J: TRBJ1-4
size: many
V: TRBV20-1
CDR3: CSATGQGGDNEKLFF
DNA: TGCAGTGCTACCGGACAGGGGGGGGACAATGAAAAACTGTTTTTT

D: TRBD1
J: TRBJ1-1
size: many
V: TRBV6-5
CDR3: CASSKGQGVAVF
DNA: TGTGCCAGCAGCAAGGGACAGGGAGTAGCGGTCTTT

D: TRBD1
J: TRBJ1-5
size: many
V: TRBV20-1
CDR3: CSALGQGAGQPQHF
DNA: TGCAGTGCCCTAGGACAGGGGGCGGGTCAGCCCCAGCATTTT

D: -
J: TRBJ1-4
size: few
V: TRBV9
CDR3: CASSSEGTPNEKLFF
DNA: TGTGCCAGCAGTTCCGAGGGGACTCCTAATGAAAAACTGTTTTTT

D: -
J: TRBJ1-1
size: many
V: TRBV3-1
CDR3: CASSPSGDTEAFF
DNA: TGTGCCAGCAGCCCCTCAGGGGACACTGAAGCTTTCTTT

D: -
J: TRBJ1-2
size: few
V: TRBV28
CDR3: CASSWGGNGYTF
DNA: TGTGCCAGCAGTTGGGGAGGCAATGGCTACACCTTC

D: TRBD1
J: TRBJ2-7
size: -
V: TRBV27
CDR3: CASSLRQGVSYEQYF
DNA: TGTGCCAGCAGTTTGCGTCAGGGGGTCTCCTACGAGCAGTACTTC

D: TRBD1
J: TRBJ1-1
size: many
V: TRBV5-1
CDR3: CARSSDREGTEAFF
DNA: TGCGCCAGGAGCTCGGACAGGGAGGGCACTGAAGCTTTCTTT

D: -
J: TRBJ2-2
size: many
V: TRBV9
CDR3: CASSSQGKNTGELFF
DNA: TGTGCCAGCAGCTCGCAGGGAAAGAACACCGGGGAGCTGTTTTTT

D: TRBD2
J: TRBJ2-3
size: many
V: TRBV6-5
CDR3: CATGLAGGMGRTQYF
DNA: TGTGCCACCGGACTAGCGGGAGGGATGGGCCGCACGCAGTATTTT

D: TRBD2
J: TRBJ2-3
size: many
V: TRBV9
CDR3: CASSVSGASTDTQYF
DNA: TGTGCCAGCAGCGTTAGCGGGGCTAGCACAGATACGCAGTATTTT

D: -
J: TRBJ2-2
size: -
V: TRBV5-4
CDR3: CASSPPEVLTGELFF
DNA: TGTGCCAGCAGCCCGCCCGAGGTTCTCACCGGGGAGCTGTTTTTT

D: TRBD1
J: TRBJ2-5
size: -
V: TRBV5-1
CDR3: CASSKGDRVGQETQYF
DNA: TGCGCCAGCAGCAAAGGGGACAGGGTCGGGCAAGAGACCCAGTACTTC

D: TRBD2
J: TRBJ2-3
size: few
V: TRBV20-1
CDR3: CSARTLTSGLTDTQYF
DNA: TGCAGTGCTAGGACTCTGACTAGCGGCCTCACAGATACGCAGTATTTT

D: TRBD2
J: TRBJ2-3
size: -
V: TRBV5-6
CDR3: CASSSWTSVQNTQYF
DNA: TGTGCCAGCAGCTCATGGACTAGCGTCCAAAATACGCAGTATTTT

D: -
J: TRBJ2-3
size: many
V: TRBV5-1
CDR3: CASSLGQGLTDTQYF
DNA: TGCGCCAGCAGCTTGGGCCAGGGTCTCACAGATACGCAGTATTTT

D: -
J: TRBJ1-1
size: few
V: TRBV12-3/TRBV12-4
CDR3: CASRAPRGAGATEAFF
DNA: TGTGCCAGCAGGGCCCCTCGTGGGGCGGGGGCCACTGAAGCTTTCTTT

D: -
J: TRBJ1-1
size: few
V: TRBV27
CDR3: CASSLWVGGNTEAFF
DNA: TGTGCCAGCAGTTTATGGGTGGGGGGGAACACTGAAGCTTTCTTT

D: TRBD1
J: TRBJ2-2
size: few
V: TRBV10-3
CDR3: CAIGDRENTGELFF
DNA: TGTGCCATCGGGGACAGGGAGAACACCGGGGAGCTGTTTTTT

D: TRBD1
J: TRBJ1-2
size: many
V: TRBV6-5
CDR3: CASSPGTGYGYTF
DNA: TGTGCCAGCAGTCCCGGGACAGGGTATGGCTACACCTTC

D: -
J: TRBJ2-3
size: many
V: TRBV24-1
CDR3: CATSERTTSTDTQYF
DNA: TGTGCCACCAGTGAGCGGACGACTAGCACAGATACGCAGTATTTT

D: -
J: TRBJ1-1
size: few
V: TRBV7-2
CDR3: CASSLTLPNTEAFF
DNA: TGTGCCAGCAGCTTGACCCTCCCGAACACTGAAGCTTTCTTT

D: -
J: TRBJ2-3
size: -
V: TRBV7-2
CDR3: CASSSHELLTDTQYF
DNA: TGTGCCAGCAGCTCCCATGAACTACTCACAGATACGCAGTATTTT

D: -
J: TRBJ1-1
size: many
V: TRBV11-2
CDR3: CASSLVWRSMEAFF
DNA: TGTGCCAGCAGCTTAGTGTGGCGGTCCATGGAAGCTTTCTTT

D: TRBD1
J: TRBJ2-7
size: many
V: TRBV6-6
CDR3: CASSRRQGSIEQYF
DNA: TGTGCCAGCAGTCGAAGACAGGGGTCGATCGAGCAGTACTTC

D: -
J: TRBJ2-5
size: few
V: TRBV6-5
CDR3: CASSSGLFHQETQYF
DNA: TGTGCCAGCAGTTCGGGGCTATTTCACCAAGAGACCCAGTACTTC

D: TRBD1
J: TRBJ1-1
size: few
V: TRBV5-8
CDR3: CASSLGQGAGRGAFF
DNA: TGTGCCAGCAGCTTGGGGCAGGGGGCCGGGCGGGGAGCTTTCTTT

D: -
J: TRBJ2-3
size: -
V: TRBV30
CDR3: CAWSVVGGWADTQYF
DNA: TGTGCCTGGAGTGTAGTGGGAGGATGGGCAGATACGCAGTATTTT

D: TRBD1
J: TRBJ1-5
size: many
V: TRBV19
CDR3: CASSIGGGQGSQPQHF
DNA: TGTGCCAGTAGTATAGGCGGGGGACAGGGTAGCCAGCCCCAGCATTTT

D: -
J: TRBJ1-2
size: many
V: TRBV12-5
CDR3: CASGNSGAQGYTF
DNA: TGTGCTAGTGGGAACTCAGGGGCGCAGGGCTACACCTTC

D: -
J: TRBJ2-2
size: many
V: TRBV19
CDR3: CASSLPRALGELFF
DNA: TGTGCCAGTAGTCTCCCCCGTGCTCTAGGGGAGCTGTTTTTT

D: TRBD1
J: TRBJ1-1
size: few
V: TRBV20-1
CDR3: CSARVKGAPYLTEAFF
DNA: TGCAGTGCTAGAGTAAAGGGGGCTCCCTATTTGACTGAAGCTTTCTTT

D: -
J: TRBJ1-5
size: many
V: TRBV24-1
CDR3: CATSDLCQRESNQPQHF
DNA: TGTGCCACCAGTGATTTGTGTCAGAGGGAAAGCAATCAGCCCCAGCATTTT

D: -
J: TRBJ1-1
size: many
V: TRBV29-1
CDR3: CSVRQGTEAFF
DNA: TGCAGCGTTCGCCAGGGAACTGAAGCTTTCTTT

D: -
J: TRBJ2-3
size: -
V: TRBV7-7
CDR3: CASSFSTNTDTQYF
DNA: TGTGCCAGCAGCTTCTCGACGAACACAGATACGCAGTATTTT

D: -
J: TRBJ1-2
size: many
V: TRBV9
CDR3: CASSVVDGSYGYTF
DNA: TGTGCCAGCAGCGTAGTCGACGGATCCTATGGCTACACCTTC

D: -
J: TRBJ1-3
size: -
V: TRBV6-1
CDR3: CASCPLSSGNTIYF
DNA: TGTGCCAGTTGTCCGCTAAGCTCTGGAAACACCATATATTTT

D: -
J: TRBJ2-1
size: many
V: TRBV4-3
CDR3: CASSQDTATRGNEQFF
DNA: TGCGCCAGCAGCCAAGATACCGCCACGCGGGGTAATGAGCAGTTCTTC

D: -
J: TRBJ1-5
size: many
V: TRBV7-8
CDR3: CASSLDDQPQHF
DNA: TGTGCCAGCAGCTTAGACGATCAGCCCCAGCATTTT

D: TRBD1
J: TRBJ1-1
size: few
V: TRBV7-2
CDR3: CASSVRGPNTEAFF
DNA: TGTGCCAGCAGCGTAAGGGGGCCGAACACTGAAGCTTTCTTT

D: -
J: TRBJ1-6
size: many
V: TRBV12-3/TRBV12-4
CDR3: CASSLTGAPLHF
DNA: TGTGCCAGCAGTTTAACCGGAGCACCCCTCCACTTT

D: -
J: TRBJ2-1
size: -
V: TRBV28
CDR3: CASSQPSSVRSYNEQFF
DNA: TGTGCCAGCAGCCAACCTAGCTCAGTCCGCTCCTACAATGAGCAGTTCTTC

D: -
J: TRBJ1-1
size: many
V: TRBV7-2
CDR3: CASSLGPSNTEAFF
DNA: TGTGCCAGCAGCTTAGGACCGTCGAACACTGAAGCTTTCTTT

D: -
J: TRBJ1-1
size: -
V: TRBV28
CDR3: CASSLRGASNTEAFF
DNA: TGTGCCAGCAGTTTAAGGGGGGCGTCAAACACTGAAGCTTTCTTT

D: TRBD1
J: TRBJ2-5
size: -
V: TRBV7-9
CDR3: CASSFWTGGEETQYF
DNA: TGTGCCAGCAGCTTCTGGACAGGGGGGGAAGAGACCCAGTACTTC

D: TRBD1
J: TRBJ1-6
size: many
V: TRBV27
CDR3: CASSLSEGGYSPLHF
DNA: TGTGCCAGCAGTTTATCGGAAGGGGGCTATTCACCCCTCCACTTT